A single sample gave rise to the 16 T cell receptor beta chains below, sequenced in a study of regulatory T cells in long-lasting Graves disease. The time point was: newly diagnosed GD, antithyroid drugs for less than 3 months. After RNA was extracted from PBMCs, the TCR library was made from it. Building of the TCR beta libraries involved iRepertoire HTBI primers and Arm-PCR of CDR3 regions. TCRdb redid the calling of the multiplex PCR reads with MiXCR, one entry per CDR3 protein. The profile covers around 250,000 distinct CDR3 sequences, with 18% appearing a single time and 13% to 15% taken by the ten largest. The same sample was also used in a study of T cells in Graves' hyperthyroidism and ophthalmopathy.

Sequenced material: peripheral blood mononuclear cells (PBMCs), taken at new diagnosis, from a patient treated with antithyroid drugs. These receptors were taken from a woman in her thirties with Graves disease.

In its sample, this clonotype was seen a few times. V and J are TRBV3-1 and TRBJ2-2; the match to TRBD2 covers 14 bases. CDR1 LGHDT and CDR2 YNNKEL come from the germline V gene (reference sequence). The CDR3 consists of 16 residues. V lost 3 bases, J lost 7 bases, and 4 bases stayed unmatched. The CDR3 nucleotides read TGTGCCAGCAGCCACCGGGGACTAGCGGGGGACGGGGAGCTGTTTTTT. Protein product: CASSHRGLAGDGELFF.

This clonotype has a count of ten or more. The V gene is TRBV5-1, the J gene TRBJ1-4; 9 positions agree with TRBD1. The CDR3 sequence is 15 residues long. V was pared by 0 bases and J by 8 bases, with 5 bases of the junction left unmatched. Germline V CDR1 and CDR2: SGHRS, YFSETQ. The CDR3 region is CASSLVGDRAEKLFF. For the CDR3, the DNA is TGCGCCAGCAGCTTGGTCGGGGACAGGGCCGAAAAACTGTTTTTT. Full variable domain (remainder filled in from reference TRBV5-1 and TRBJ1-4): KAGVTQTPRYLIKTRGQQVTLSCSPISGHRSVSWYQQTPGQGLQFLFEYFSETQRNKGNFPGRFSGRQFSNSRSEMNVSTLELGDSALYLCASSLVGDRAEKLFFGSGTQLSVL.

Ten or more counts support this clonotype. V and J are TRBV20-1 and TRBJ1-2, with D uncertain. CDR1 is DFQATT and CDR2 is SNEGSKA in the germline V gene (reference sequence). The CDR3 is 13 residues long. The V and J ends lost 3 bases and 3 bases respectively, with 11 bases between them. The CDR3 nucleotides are TGCAGTGCTAGCCCGGGAGTTGACTATGGCTACACCTTC. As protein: CSASPGVDYGYTF.

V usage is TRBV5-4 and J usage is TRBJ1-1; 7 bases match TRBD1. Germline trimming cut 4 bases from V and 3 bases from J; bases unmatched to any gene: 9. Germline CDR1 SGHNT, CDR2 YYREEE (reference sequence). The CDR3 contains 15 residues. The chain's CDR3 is CASSREGAGDTEAFF. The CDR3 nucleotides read TGTGCCAGCAGCCGTGAGGGGGCAGGCGACACTGAAGCTTTCTTT.

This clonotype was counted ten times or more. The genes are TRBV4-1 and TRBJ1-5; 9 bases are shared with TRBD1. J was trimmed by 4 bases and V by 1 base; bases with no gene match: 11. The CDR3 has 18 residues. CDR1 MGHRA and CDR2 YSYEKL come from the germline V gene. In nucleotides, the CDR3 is TGCGCCAGCAGCCAAGTTTCGGGGGGACAGGGTAGGAATCAGCCCCAGCATTTT. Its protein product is CASSQVSGGQGRNQPQHF.

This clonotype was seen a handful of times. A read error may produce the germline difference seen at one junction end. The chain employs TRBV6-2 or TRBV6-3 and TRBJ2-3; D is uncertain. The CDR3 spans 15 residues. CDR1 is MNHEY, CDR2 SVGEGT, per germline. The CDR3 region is CASSYFGMLGDTQYF. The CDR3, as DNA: TGTGCCAGCAGCTACTTTGGGATGCTTGGAGATACGCAGTATTTT.

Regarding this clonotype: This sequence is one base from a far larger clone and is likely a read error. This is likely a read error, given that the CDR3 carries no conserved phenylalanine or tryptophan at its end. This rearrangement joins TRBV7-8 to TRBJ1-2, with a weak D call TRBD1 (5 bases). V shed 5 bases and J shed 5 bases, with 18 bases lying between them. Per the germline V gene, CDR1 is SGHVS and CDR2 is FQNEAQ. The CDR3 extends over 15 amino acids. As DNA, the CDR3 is TGTGCCAGCAGCCCTATGGGGGAGGAGGGTTATGGCTACACCCTC. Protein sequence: CASSPMGEEGYGYTL.

For the CDR3, the DNA is TGTGCCAGCAGCCGGGGGGACAGGGGGCTTGGCTACACCTTC. This sequence encodes CASSRGDRGLGYTF. The chain has TRBV13 and TRBJ1-2; 12 nucleotides align to TRBD1. Germline lookup yields CDR1 PRHDT and CDR2 FYEKMQ (reference sequence). The CDR3 contains 14 residues. Trimming removed 5 bases from V and 7 bases from J; junction bases left unmatched: 5.

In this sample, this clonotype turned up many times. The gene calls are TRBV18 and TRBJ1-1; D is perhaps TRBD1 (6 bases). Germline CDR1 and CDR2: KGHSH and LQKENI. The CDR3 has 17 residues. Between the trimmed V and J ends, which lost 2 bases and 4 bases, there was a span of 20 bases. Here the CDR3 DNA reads TGTGCCAGCTCACCATCATTACACAGGGAATTGGGCACTGAAGCTTTCTTT. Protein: CASSPSLHRELGTEAFF.

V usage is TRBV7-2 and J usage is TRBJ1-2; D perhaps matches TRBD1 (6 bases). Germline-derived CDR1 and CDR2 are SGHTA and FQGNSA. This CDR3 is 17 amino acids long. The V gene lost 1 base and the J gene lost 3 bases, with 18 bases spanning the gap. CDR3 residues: CASSLGLGGAGYYGYTF. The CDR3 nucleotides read TGTGCCAGCAGCTTAGGTTTGGGGGGGGCGGGATACTATGGCTACACCTTC.

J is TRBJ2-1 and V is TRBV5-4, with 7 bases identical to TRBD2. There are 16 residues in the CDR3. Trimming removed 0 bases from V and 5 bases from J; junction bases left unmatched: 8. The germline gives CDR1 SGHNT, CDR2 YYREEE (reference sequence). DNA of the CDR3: TGTGCCAGCAGCTTGGAGACTAGCCTTCGGGACAATGAGCAGTTCTTC. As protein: CASSLETSLRDNEQFF.

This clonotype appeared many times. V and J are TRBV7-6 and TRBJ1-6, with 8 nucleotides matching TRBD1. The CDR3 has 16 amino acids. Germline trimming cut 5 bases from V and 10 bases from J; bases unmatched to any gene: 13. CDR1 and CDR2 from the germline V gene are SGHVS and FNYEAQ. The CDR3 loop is CASSREAGTGSSPLHF. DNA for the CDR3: TGTGCCAGCAGCCGTGAGGCGGGGACAGGCTCCTCACCCCTCCACTTT.

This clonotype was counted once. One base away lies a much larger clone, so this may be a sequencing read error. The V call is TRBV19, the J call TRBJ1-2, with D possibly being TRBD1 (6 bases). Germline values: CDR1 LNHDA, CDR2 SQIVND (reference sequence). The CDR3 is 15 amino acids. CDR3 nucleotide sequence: TGTGCCGGTAGTATTTCGGGGTATGCAGGGGACGGCTACACCTTC. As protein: CAGSISGYAGDGYTF. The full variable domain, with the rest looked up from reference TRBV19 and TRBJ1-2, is DGGITQSPKYLFRKEGQNVTLSCEQNLNHDAMYWYRQDPGQGLRLIYYSQIVNDFQKGDIAEGYSVSREKKESFPLTVTSAQKNPTAFYLCAGSISGYAGDGYTFGSGTRLTVV.

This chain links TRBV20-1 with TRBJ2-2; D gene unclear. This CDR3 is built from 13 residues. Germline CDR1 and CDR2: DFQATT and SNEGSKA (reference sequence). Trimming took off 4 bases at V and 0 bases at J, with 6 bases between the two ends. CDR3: CSATRSNTGELFF. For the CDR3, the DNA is TGCAGTGCTACAAGGTCGAACACCGGGGAGCTGTTTTTT.

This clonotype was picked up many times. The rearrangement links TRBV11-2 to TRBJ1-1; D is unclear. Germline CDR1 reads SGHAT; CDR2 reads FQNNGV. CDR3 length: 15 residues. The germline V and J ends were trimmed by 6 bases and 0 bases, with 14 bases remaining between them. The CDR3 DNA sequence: TGTGCCAGCAGGAGTGTGGGCAGAATGAACACTGAAGCTTTCTTT. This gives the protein CASRSVGRMNTEAFF.

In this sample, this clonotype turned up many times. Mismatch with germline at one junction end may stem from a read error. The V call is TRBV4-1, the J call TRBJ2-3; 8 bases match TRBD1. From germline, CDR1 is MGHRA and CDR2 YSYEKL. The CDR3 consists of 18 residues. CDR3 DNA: TGTGCCAGCAGCCAACAGGGGGGTTCCGCGGGGAGCACAGATACGCAGTATTTT. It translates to CASSQQGGSAGSTDTQYF.